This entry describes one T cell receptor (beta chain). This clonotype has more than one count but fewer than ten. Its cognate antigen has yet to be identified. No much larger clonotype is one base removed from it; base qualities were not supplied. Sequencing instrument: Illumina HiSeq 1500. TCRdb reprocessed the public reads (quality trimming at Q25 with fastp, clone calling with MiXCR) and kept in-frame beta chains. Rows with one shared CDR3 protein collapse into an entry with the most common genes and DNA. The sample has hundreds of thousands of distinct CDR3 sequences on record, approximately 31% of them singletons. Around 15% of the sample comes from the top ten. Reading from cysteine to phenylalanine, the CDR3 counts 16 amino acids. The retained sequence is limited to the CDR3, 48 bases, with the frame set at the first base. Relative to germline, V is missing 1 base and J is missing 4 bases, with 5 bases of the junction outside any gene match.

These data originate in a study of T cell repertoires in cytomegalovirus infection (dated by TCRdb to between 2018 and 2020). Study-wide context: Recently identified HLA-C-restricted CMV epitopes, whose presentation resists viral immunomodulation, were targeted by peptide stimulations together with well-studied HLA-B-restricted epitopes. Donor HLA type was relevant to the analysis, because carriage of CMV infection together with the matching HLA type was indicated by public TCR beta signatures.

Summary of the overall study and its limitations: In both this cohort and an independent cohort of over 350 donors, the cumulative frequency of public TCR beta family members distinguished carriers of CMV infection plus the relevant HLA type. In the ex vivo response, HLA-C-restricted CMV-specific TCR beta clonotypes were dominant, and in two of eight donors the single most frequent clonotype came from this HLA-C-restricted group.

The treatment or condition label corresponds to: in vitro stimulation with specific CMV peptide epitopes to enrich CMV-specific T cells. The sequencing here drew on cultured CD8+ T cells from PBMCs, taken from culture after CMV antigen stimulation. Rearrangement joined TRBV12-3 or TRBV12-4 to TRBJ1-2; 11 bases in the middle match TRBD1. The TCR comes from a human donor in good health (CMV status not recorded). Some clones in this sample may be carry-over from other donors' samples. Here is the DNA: TGTGCCAGCAGTTTAGTGGGGACAGGGGGGGCCTATGGCTACACCTTC. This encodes CASSLVGTGGAYGYTF.